The 23 T cell receptor beta chains given below trace back to one sample, sequenced in a study of patients and donors after allogeneic stem cell transplantation. TCRdb called the RT-PCR reads again in MiXCR, with one record for every CDR3 protein. This table has about 87,000 distinct CDR3 sequences, around 5% appearing once. Material for sequencing was blood, either unsorted or a sorted T cell fraction (not recorded which). All receptors come from a human donor who was either an allogeneic HSCT recipient or a stem cell or donor lymphocyte infusion donor (not recorded which). It is not recorded whose cells these are; they may come from a transplant donor.

The chain carries TRBV20-1 and TRBJ2-4; D not resolved. The CDR3 contains 13 residues. V dropped 6 bases and J dropped 0 bases, with 9 bases sitting between them. The V gene's germline CDR1 is DFQATT and CDR2 SNEGSKA (reference sequence). The CDR3: CSALGIAKNIQYF. In DNA form, the CDR3 reads TGCAGTGCCCTAGGGATAGCCAAAAACATTCAGTACTTC.

This clonotype has at least ten counts. CDR3 sequence (DNA): TGCGCCAGCAGCTCGCATAGGAGCTCCTACAATGAGCAGTTCTTC. Encoded protein: CASSSHRSSYNEQFF. The V and J genes are TRBV5-1 and TRBJ2-1; D gene unclear. CDR3 length: 15 residues. The germline CDR1 and CDR2 sequences are SGHRS and YFSETQ. Trimming pared 3 bases from V and 0 bases from J, leaving 10 bases between. Complete variable domain (other parts from reference TRBV5-1 and TRBJ2-1): KAGVTQTPRYLIKTRGQQVTLSCSPISGHRSVSWYQQTPGQGLQFLFEYFSETQRNKGNFPGRFSGRQFSNSRSEMNVSTLELGDSALYLCASSSHRSSYNEQFFGPGTRLTVL.

There are many counts of this clonotype. This chain uses TRBV2 with TRBJ2-5; TRBD1 matches 8 bases. The CDR3 consists of 15 residues. Germline assignment: CDR1 SNHLY and CDR2 FYNNEI. After removal of 7 bases from V and 6 bases from J, the junction contained 13 bases not matched to a gene. CDR3 coding DNA: TGTGCCAGCAACCAACAATTTGGACAGGGCAAGACCCAGTACTTC. Translating gives CASNQQFGQGKTQYF.

This clonotype was counted many times. This CDR3 is CASSTGGTSGRNEQFF. The CDR3 DNA reads as TGTGCCAGCAGCACAGGGGGGACTAGCGGGAGAAATGAGCAGTTCTTC. The gene calls are TRBV7-8 and TRBJ2-1, with 14 bases matching TRBD2. Trimming at V came to 5 bases and at J to 7 bases, leaving 7 bases not matched to a gene. Germline values: CDR1 SGHVS, CDR2 FQNEAQ. The CDR3 is 16 amino acids. Full variable domain (remainder filled in from reference TRBV7-8 and TRBJ2-1): GAGVSQSPRYKVAKRGQDVALRCDPISGHVSLFWYQQALGQGPEFLTYFQNEAQLDKSGLPSDRFFAERPEGSVSTLKIQRTQQEDSAVYLCASSTGGTSGRNEQFFGPGTRLTVL.

There are many counts of this clonotype. The chain has TRBV3-1 and TRBJ1-1, with D unclear. With 1 base removed from V and 0 bases from J, the gap between germline ends came to 12 bases. CDR3 length equals 16 residues. Germline V gives CDR1 LGHDT, CDR2 YNNKEL (reference sequence). The CDR3 bases are TGTGCCAGCAGCCAAGGGGCAAGCCGGATGAACACTGAAGCTTTCTTT. Translation gives CASSQGASRMNTEAFF.

A few counts support this clonotype. This chain uses TRBV30 with TRBJ1-2; a possible D gene is TRBD1 (6 bases). This CDR3 region has 12 residues. The V end was cut by 5 bases, the J end by 8 bases, with 15 bases between. Germline CDR1 reads GTSNPN; CDR2 reads SVGIG (reference sequence). CDR3 region: CAWQSGVLGYTF. DNA of the CDR3: TGTGCCTGGCAATCAGGGGTCCTCGGCTACACCTTC.

This clonotype was counted at least ten times. The chain employs TRBV12-3 or TRBV12-4 and TRBJ2-4, with a tentative D call TRBD2 (6 bases). The CDR3 extends over 15 amino acids. V shed 1 base and J shed 1 base, with 8 bases lying between them. In DNA, the CDR3 is TGTGCCAGCAGTTTAGGAGGAGGGGCCAAAAACATTCAGTACTTC. Residues: CASSLGGGAKNIQYF.

This clonotype was picked up many times. The V call is TRBV28, the J call TRBJ1-2; TRBD1 might be the D (5 bases). The CDR3 has 13 residues. The V end was cut by 3 bases, the J end by 4 bases, with 9 bases between. CDR1 and CDR2 (germline): MDHEN, SYDVKM. The DNA for the CDR3 is TGTGCCAGCAGTTTGGGGCGGCTCTATGGCTACACCTTC. Translated: CASSLGRLYGYTF.

This clonotype was seen ten or more times. The V call is TRBV27, the J call TRBJ2-3; D possibly corresponds to TRBD1 (5 bases). Per germline, CDR1 MNHEY and CDR2 SMNVEV (reference sequence). Trimming pared 10 bases from V and 7 bases from J, leaving 12 bases between. The CDR3 covers 11 residues. The CDR3 loop is CATSRANTQYF. CDR3 DNA: TGTGCCACCTCCAGGGCGAATACGCAGTATTTT.

V usage is TRBV27 and J usage is TRBJ1-1; the D is unclear. V dropped 0 bases and J dropped 7 bases, with 15 bases sitting between them. The CDR3 is made up of 15 amino acids. The V gene's germline CDR1 is MNHEY and CDR2 SMNVEV (reference sequence). The CDR3 loop is CASSLSNQEFYEAFF. CDR3 DNA sequence: TGTGCCAGCAGTTTATCGAATCAGGAGTTTTATGAAGCTTTCTTT.

This clonotype came up many times. This rearrangement joins TRBV18 to TRBJ1-1, with TRBD1 matching 7 bases. This CDR3 is 15 amino acids long. With V trimmed by 3 bases and J by 5 bases, 9 bases remained unmatched. Germline-derived CDR1 and CDR2 are KGHSH and LQKENI. The CDR3 region has the DNA TGTGCCAGCTCACCTCAGGGGGGATCGGGAACTGAAGCTTTCTTT. Translation: CASSPQGGSGTEAFF.

The chain employs TRBV3-1 and TRBJ2-5, with TRBD1 matching 8 bases. Germline V CDR1 and CDR2: LGHDT, YNNKEL (reference sequence). The CDR3 is made up of 14 amino acids. The trim removed 4 bases at V and 5 bases at J, leaving 6 bases unmatched. The CDR3 nucleotides are TGTGCCAGCAGCCCCCAGGGGGCTGGGGAGACCCAGTACTTC. Amino acid sequence: CASSPQGAGETQYF.

The chain is built from TRBV6-1 and TRBJ2-2; 8 bases agree with TRBD2. The V gene end was trimmed by 2 bases and the J gene end by 5 bases; junction bases not matched to a gene: 13. CDR1 MNHNS and CDR2 SASEGT come from the germline V gene. The CDR3 loop spans 18 amino acids. The CDR3 coding sequence is TGTGCCAGCAGTGAATTCTGGCCAGCGGGGGAGAAAACCGGGGAGCTGTTTTTT. Protein product: CASSEFWPAGEKTGELFF.

The genes are TRBV20-1 and TRBJ1-2; D might be TRBD1 (5 bases). The CDR3 sequence is 14 residues long. Trimming removed 4 bases from V and 2 bases from J, with 14 bases in between. Germline CDR1 and CDR2: DFQATT and SNEGSKA (reference sequence). The CDR3 here is CSAIRGGGNYGYTF. The CDR3, as DNA: TGCAGTGCTATCCGGGGGGGAGGGAACTATGGCTACACCTTC.

This clonotype has ten or more counts. This chain connects TRBV5-1 to TRBJ2-3, with D maybe TRBD2 (6 bases). CDR1 and CDR2 (germline): SGHRS, YFSETQ. The CDR3 has 15 amino acids. With 1 base removed from V and 4 bases from J, the gap between germline ends came to 13 bases. The CDR3, as DNA: TGCGCCAGCAGCTTGTTGGCTAGCGTCGCAGATACGCAGTATTTT. It specifies CASSLLASVADTQYF. Looking up the rest from reference TRBV5-1 and TRBJ2-3 gives the full variable domain: KAGVTQTPRYLIKTRGQQVTLSCSPISGHRSVSWYQQTPGQGLQFLFEYFSETQRNKGNFPGRFSGRQFSNSRSEMNVSTLELGDSALYLCASSLLASVADTQYFGPGTRLTVL.

This clonotype was seen more than once but under ten times. The chain combines TRBV5-4 with TRBJ2-5, with D unclear. Germline CDR1 is SGHNT and CDR2 is YYREEE (reference sequence). Trimming cost V 2 bases and J 5 bases, with 19 bases left between them. This CDR3 comprises 16 residues. The CDR3 DNA sequence: TGTGCCAGCAGCTTAAAGACGGCACAAGTGTGGGAGACCCAGTACTTC. Translating gives CASSLKTAQVWETQYF.

About this clonotype itself: This may come from a read error, since a much larger clone is one base off. The chain carries TRBV4-1 and TRBJ2-7; D possibly corresponds to TRBD1 (5 bases). Looked up from germline, CDR1 is MGHRA and CDR2 is YSYEKL. The CDR3 totals 12 residues. V shed 5 bases and J shed 5 bases, with 10 bases lying between them. The CDR3: CASSIRRDEQYF. In DNA, the CDR3 is TGCGCCAGCAGCATCCGCAGGGACGAGCAGTACTTC.

This clonotype was found many times. V gene TRBV5-1 combines with J gene TRBJ2-7; 8 positions agree with TRBD1. Unmatched junction bases numbered 5, after V lost 4 bases and J lost 5 bases. The germline gives CDR1 SGHRS, CDR2 YFSETQ. This CDR3 comprises 13 residues. This chain's CDR3 is CASSPDRVHEQYF. CDR3 in DNA: TGCGCCAGCAGCCCGGACAGGGTCCACGAGCAGTACTTC.

The V call is TRBV5-5, the J call TRBJ1-6, with D possibly TRBD1 on 5 matching bases. This CDR3 region has 12 residues. In germline, CDR1 is SGHKS, CDR2 YYEKEE (reference sequence). V was trimmed by 4 bases and J by 16 bases, leaving 15 bases between them. CDR3 amino acids: CASSIRDRYLHF. Written as DNA, the CDR3 is TGTGCCAGCAGCATAAGGGACCGATATCTCCACTTT. Together with reference TRBV5-5 and TRBJ1-6, the CDR3 gives the full variable domain: DAGVTQSPTHLIKTRGQQVTLRCSPISGHKSVSWYQQVLGQGPQFIFQYYEKEERGRGNFPDRFSARQFPNYSSELNVNALLLGDSALYLCASSIRDRYLHFGNGTRLTVT.

The V gene is TRBV12-3 or TRBV12-4, the J gene TRBJ1-5, with D unresolved. There are 13 residues in the CDR3. Trimming took 0 bases from V and 6 from J, leaving 6 bases between them. The CDR3, as DNA: TGTGCCAGCAGTTTAGCGTGGGCTCAGCCCCAGCATTTT. Amino acids: CASSLAWAQPQHF.

This clonotype was seen repeatedly, ten times or more. The chain employs TRBV7-2 and TRBJ2-2; a possible D gene is TRBD1 (5 bases). This CDR3 is built from 13 residues. CDR1 SGHTA and CDR2 FQGNSA come from the germline V gene. The V and J ends lost 5 bases and 6 bases respectively, with 10 bases between them. The CDR3 DNA reads TGTGCCAGCAGCCCCAGGGCGGCCGGGGAGCTGTTTTTT. Translated: CASSPRAAGELFF.

The chain has TRBV7-9 and TRBJ2-1; 9 bases line up with TRBD2. Germline V gene data show CDR1 as SEHNR and CDR2 as FQNEAQ (reference sequence). The CDR3 covers 14 residues. The junction had 5 bases not matched to a gene; V was cut back by 5 bases and J by 6 bases. The CDR3 is CASSASGNLNEQFF. The CDR3, as DNA: TGTGCCAGCAGCGCTAGCGGGAATCTCAATGAGCAGTTCTTC.

In this sample, this clonotype turned up many times. The chain carries TRBV5-1 and TRBJ2-5; tentative D call: TRBD2 (5 bases). CDR1 is SGHRS, CDR2 YFSETQ, per germline. Trimming stripped 2 bases from V and 5 bases from J, with 16 bases between. The CDR3 contains 15 residues. The CDR3 coding sequence is TGCGCCAGCAGCTTCCTAGCCGTTAGAGGCGAGACCCAGTACTTC. Translated: CASSFLAVRGETQYF.